A single sample is the source of the 21 T cell receptor beta chains below, sequenced in a study of blood T cells in healthy people across ages. With a J-beta primer mix and a sample-barcoded 5' primer, a second PCR ran roughly 6 to 11 cycles. TCRdb re-called the 5' RACE reads with MiXCR, one entry per CDR3 protein. Counted here are about 1.1 million distinct CDR3 sequences, roughly two fifths occurring once; the ten biggest clones make up around 12%. Specimen: blood. The receptors originated from a man between 18 and 29 years old in good health.

V usage is TRBV25-1 and J usage is TRBJ2-7, with TRBD2 matching 9 bases. Germline values: CDR1 MGHDK, CDR2 SYGVNS. The CDR3 runs 15 residues. V lost 1 base to trimming and J lost 3 bases; unmatched junction nucleotides: 4. The CDR3 region has the DNA TGTGCCAGCAGTGAATGGGCTAGCGGGGTCTACGAGCAGTACTTC. The encoded protein is CASSEWASGVYEQYF.

This chain links TRBV11-2 with TRBJ2-5, with TRBD1 identical over 10 bases. This CDR3 has 15 amino acids. V dropped 1 base and J dropped 6; count of bases not matched to a gene: 5. In germline, CDR1 is SGHAT, CDR2 FQNNGV. The CDR3 loop is CASSLVRTGGKTQYF. In nucleotides, the CDR3 is TGTGCCAGCAGCTTAGTCCGGACAGGGGGGAAGACCCAGTACTTC.

The chain combines TRBV24-1 with TRBJ2-4; 7 bases fit TRBD1. The CDR3 extends over 16 amino acids. V dropped 3 bases and J dropped 13; count of bases not matched to a gene: 17. Per the germline V gene, CDR1 is KGHDR and CDR2 is SFDVKD. CDR3 protein: CATSDIRDSGRNEQYF. CDR3 coding DNA: TGTGCCACCAGTGATATCCGGGACAGTGGGCGCAATGAGCAGTACTTC.

The CDR3 sequence is CASSSRGLALNEQFF. The CDR3 DNA reads TGTGCCAGCAGCTCGCGGGGACTAGCCCTCAATGAGCAGTTCTTC. The chain joins TRBV6-2 or TRBV6-3 to TRBJ2-1, with 9 nucleotides matching TRBD2. Germline loops: CDR1 MNHEY, CDR2 SVGEGT. V shed 6 bases and J 6 bases; nucleotides not matched to a gene: 9. The CDR3 runs to 15 residues.

The chain uses TRBV20-1 and TRBJ2-5, with D perhaps TRBD1 (6 bases). Germline V gene lookup returns CDR1 DFQATT and CDR2 SNEGSKA (reference sequence). Trimming took off 6 bases at V and 5 bases at J, with 19 bases between the two ends. The CDR3 runs to 14 residues. The CDR3 reads CSAPKPETGETQYF. CDR3 sequence (DNA): TGCAGTGCACCGAAACCCGAAACAGGGGAGACCCAGTACTTC.

This sequence joins TRBV4-1 and TRBJ1-2; D is uncertain. Germline V gene data show CDR1 as MGHRA and CDR2 as YSYEKL. Trimming stripped 1 base from V and 6 bases from J, with 12 bases between. This CDR3 is 14 amino acids long. CDR3 nucleotide sequence: TGCGCCAGCAGCCAAGCCACCCCAGGCAATGGCTACACCTTC. Amino acid sequence: CASSQATPGNGYTF.

The chain is built from TRBV2 and TRBJ2-4; TRBD2 agrees at 10 bases. V dropped 6 bases and J dropped 14; count of bases not matched to a gene: 7. Germline values: CDR1 SNHLY, CDR2 FYNNEI. The CDR3 is made up of 12 amino acids. CDR3: CASSQGTSVKYF. DNA for the CDR3: TGTGCCAGCAGCCAAGGGACTAGCGTTAAGTACTTC.

The chain recombines TRBV7-2 with TRBJ2-5; 8 bases agree with TRBD1. CDR3 length equals 14 residues. Germline CDR1 SGHTA, CDR2 FQGNSA. Trimming at V came to 5 bases and at J to 5 bases, leaving 7 bases not matched to a gene. The CDR3 reads CASSPRTGMETQYF. The CDR3 DNA reads as TGTGCCAGCAGCCCACGGACAGGGATGGAGACCCAGTACTTC.

The chain has TRBV4-3 and TRBJ2-2, with TRBD1 as a possible D gene (5 bases). Between the trimmed V and J ends, which lost 3 bases and 3 bases, there was a span of 8 bases. CDR3 length: 14 residues. CDR1 is LGHNA and CDR2 is YSLEER in the germline V gene. In nucleotides, the CDR3 is TGCGCCAGCAGCCAGGAGACAGACACCGGGGAGCTGTTTTTT. Translation: CASSQETDTGELFF.

This clonotype was counted only a few times. J is TRBJ2-1 and V is TRBV12-3 or TRBV12-4; 11 bases line up with TRBD2. After removal of 3 bases from V and 8 bases from J, the junction contained 15 bases not matched to a gene. This CDR3 comprises 18 residues. The CDR3 here is CASSFQPMTSGANDEQFF. As DNA, the CDR3 is TGTGCCAGCAGTTTCCAACCTATGACTAGCGGGGCCAACGATGAGCAGTTCTTC.

This clonotype appeared a few times. In DNA, the CDR3 is TGTGCCAGCAGCTTGGATTTTAACACTGAAGCTTTCTTT. This translates into CASSLDFNTEAFF. This chain joins TRBV5-4 and TRBJ1-1; D unclear. The germline V gene has CDR1 SGHNT and CDR2 YYREEE (reference sequence). V was trimmed by 0 bases and J by 2 bases, leaving 5 bases between them. This CDR3 has 13 amino acids.

This clonotype was recorded once. The V gene is TRBV5-1, the J gene TRBJ2-7; D could derive from TRBD1 or TRBD2 (6 bases each). Germline loops: CDR1 SGHRS, CDR2 YFSETQ. The CDR3 contains 12 residues. V was pared by 10 bases and J by 5 bases, with 16 bases between. CDR3 nucleotides: TGCGCCGGCTCGGAGGGGGTCAACGAGCAGTACTTC. Translation: CAGSEGVNEQYF.

This clonotype was seen just once. The chain is built from TRBV4-2 and TRBJ2-3, with 9 bases that match TRBD2. The trim removed 5 bases at V and 5 bases at J, leaving 11 bases unmatched. The CDR3 is 16 amino acids. In germline, CDR1 is LGHNA, CDR2 YNFKEQ. For the CDR3, the DNA is TGTGCCAGCAGCTTACGGTTGGCGGGAGGGGGAGATACGCAGTATTTT. Translated, it gives CASSLRLAGGGDTQYF.

This clonotype came up a few times. This sequence joins TRBV7-2 and TRBJ1-2, with D hard to call. CDR3 size: 16 residues. Germline V gene lookup returns CDR1 SGHTA and CDR2 FQGNSA. Deletions cut 0 bases from V and 0 bases from J, with 11 bases between. CDR3 in amino acids: CASSLASTPANYGYTF. DNA for the CDR3: TGTGCCAGCAGCTTAGCGTCGACACCAGCTAACTATGGCTACACCTTC.

This clonotype was seen a handful of times. This chain uses TRBV3-1 with TRBJ1-1; the D gene is possibly TRBD1 (5 bases). CDR1 and CDR2 from the germline V gene are LGHDT and YNNKEL (reference sequence). CDR3 length: 13 residues. Deletions cut 6 bases from V and 10 bases from J, with 18 bases between. The CDR3 loop is CASSPTGLRGAFF. As DNA, the CDR3 is TGTGCCAGCAGTCCTACAGGCTTGCGTGGAGCTTTCTTT.

The V call is TRBV20-1, the J call TRBJ1-2, with D possibly matching TRBD1 (6 bases). Trimming took off 6 bases at V and 4 bases at J, with 27 bases between the two ends. From germline, CDR1 is DFQATT and CDR2 SNEGSKA (reference sequence). The CDR3 is 17 amino acids. CDR3 bases: TGCAGTGCAAGTCCCAGACAGGTCCCCTCAAGGGGCTATGGCTACACCTTC. Translating it yields CSASPRQVPSRGYGYTF.

This clonotype appeared a few times. The V call is TRBV6-2 or TRBV6-3, the J call TRBJ1-5, with unresolved D. CDR3 length equals 18 residues. Germline V CDR1 and CDR2: MNHEY, SVGEGT. The ends were cut back, 0 bases at V and 2 bases at J, with 17 bases in the middle. The DNA for the CDR3 is TGTGCCAGCAGTTACTCCATCTTGGGAGAACGGGGCAATCAGCCCCAGCATTTT. It specifies CASSYSILGERGNQPQHF.

This clonotype was observed a few times. The rearrangement uses TRBV3-1 and TRBJ1-2, with no clear D. The V and J ends lost 0 bases and 4 bases respectively, with 12 bases between them. The length of the CDR3 is 15 residues. Germline V gene sequence: CDR1 LGHDT, CDR2 YNNKEL (reference sequence). The CDR3 DNA sequence: TGTGCCAGCAGCCAAGATGTGTCGGCGATCTATGGCTACACCTTC. The encoded protein is CASSQDVSAIYGYTF.

The chain uses TRBV5-1 and TRBJ2-1; D perhaps matches TRBD1 (5 bases). Trimming pared 0 bases from V and 5 bases from J, leaving 12 bases between. Germline loops: CDR1 SGHRS, CDR2 YFSETQ. The CDR3 spans 15 residues. The CDR3 here is CASSLARTRDNEQFF. The CDR3 bases are TGCGCCAGCAGCTTGGCCAGGACAAGGGACAATGAGCAGTTCTTC. Variable domain in full (rest from reference TRBV5-1 and TRBJ2-1): KAGVTQTPRYLIKTRGQQVTLSCSPISGHRSVSWYQQTPGQGLQFLFEYFSETQRNKGNFPGRFSGRQFSNSRSEMNVSTLELGDSALYLCASSLARTRDNEQFFGPGTRLTVL.

The chain employs TRBV5-1 and TRBJ1-2; D ambiguous. V was shortened by 4 bases and J by 2 bases, with 12 bases between the two germline ends. Germline CDR1 reads SGHRS; CDR2 reads YFSETQ. There are 14 residues in the CDR3. As DNA, the CDR3 is TGCGCCAGCAGCGCCGAGGGAACGAACTATGGCTACACCTTC. This gives the protein CASSAEGTNYGYTF.

J is TRBJ2-6 and V is TRBV6-5; no definite D call. This CDR3 has 16 residues. Germline loops: CDR1 MNHEY, CDR2 SVGAGI. Trimming removed 6 bases from V and 1 base from J, with 13 bases in between. CDR3 nucleotide sequence: TGTGCCAGCAGGGCGGTTGGAGAGTCTGGGGCCAACGTCCTGACTTTC. The encoded protein is CASRAVGESGANVLTF.